Presented here are 20 T cell receptor beta chains from one specimen sequenced in a study of tumor-infiltrating lymphocytes in primary liver carcinoma. Starting material for RNA and DNA co-extraction consisted of about 17-30 mg of unsorted bulk tissue. TCR beta cDNA was made from approximately 540 ng total RNA with a constant-region primer. Libraries of TCR beta came from three nested multiplex PCR rounds with slightly modified ARM-PCR. Two initial PCR rounds of about 9 cycles each paired TRBV1-TRBV30 forward primers with a C-beta reverse primer. TCRdb called the multiplex PCR reads again in MiXCR, with one record for every CDR3 protein. The table records about 70,000 distinct CDR3 sequences, roughly two thirds of them present only once. Sequenced input: liver tumor tissue from sampling region 4. Stated subset: tumor region T4, right-lateral pole. The origin of the receptors is a man aged 35-49 years with primary liver carcinoma and hepatitis B virus infection.

This clonotype was recorded many times. V gene TRBV7-8 combines with J gene TRBJ2-7, with a tentative D call TRBD1 (5 bases). The germline V and J ends were trimmed by 1 base and 12 bases, with 13 bases remaining between them. This CDR3 contains 12 residues. CDR1 is SGHVS and CDR2 is FQNEAQ in the germline V gene. CDR3 loop: CASSLEGRAWYF. The CDR3 DNA reads TGTGCCAGCAGCTTAGAGGGCAGGGCTTGGTACTTC.

V usage is TRBV29-1 and J usage is TRBJ1-2; D not resolved. This CDR3 is built from 13 residues. Germline assignment: CDR1 SQVTM and CDR2 ANQGSEA. Trimming shortened V by 6 bases and J by 7 bases, and 18 bases separated the two germline ends. As DNA, the CDR3 is TGCAGCGTCATATCGCCCTGCCACGTTGGCTACACCTTC. Its translation: CSVISPCHVGYTF.

A note on this clonotype: With a much larger clone just one base away, this may be a read error. The V and J genes are TRBV28 and TRBJ2-1, with no clear D. The CDR3 consists of 13 residues. V shed 5 bases and J shed 10 bases, with 15 bases lying between them. Germline CDR1 reads MDHEN; CDR2 reads SYDVKM. The CDR3 bases are TGTGCCAGCAGTGTGAGGATCGGAACGGAGCAGTTCTTC. Protein product: CASSVRIGTEQFF. Supplemented by reference TRBV28 and TRBJ2-1, the full variable domain reads DVKVTQSSRYLVKRTGEKVFLECVQDMDHENMFWYRQDPGLGLRLIYFSYDVKMKEKGDIPEGYSVSREKKERFSLILESASTNQTSMYLCASSVRIGTEQFFGPGTRLTVL.

Concerning this clonotype itself: Relative to the germline gene, one junction end is altered; a read error may explain this. The rearrangement uses TRBV6-6 and TRBJ2-5, with D perhaps matching TRBD1 (5 bases). CDR3 length: 16 amino acids. CDR1 is MNHNY and CDR2 is SVGAGI in the germline V gene (reference sequence). In DNA, the CDR3 is TGTACCAGCAGTCACCTCGATGGCAGGGTATCGGAGACCCAGTACTTC. It codes for CTSSHLDGRVSETQYF.

This chain uses TRBV29-1 with TRBJ2-3, with D unresolved. Trimming stripped 0 bases from V and 5 bases from J, with 12 bases between. CDR3 size: 14 residues. Germline V gene sequence: CDR1 SQVTM, CDR2 ANQGSEA. CDR3 loop: CSVEDPFKVDTQYF. CDR3 nucleotide sequence: TGCAGCGTTGAAGACCCCTTTAAGGTAGATACGCAGTATTTT.

A note on this clonotype: At one boundary the junction diverges from the germline segment, which might be a read error. The chain has TRBV7-9 and TRBJ2-3, with D perhaps matching TRBD2 (6 bases). The CDR3 length is 12 residues. Germline V lookup: CDR1 SEHNR, CDR2 FQNEAQ (reference sequence). CDR3 amino acids: CASSAGSDTQYF. The CDR3 coding sequence is TGTGCTAGCAGCGCGGGATCAGATACGCAGTATTTT.

Of note for this clonotype: Mismatch with germline at one junction end may stem from a read error. The rearrangement uses TRBV7-9 and TRBJ2-3; D might be TRBD1 (7 bases). CDR3 size: 15 residues. Germline V gene lookup returns CDR1 SEHNR and CDR2 FQNEAQ (reference sequence). The CDR3 DNA sequence: TGTGCCAGCAGCTGGAGGGACAGATACAGAGATACGCGGTATTTT. This sequence encodes CASSWRDRYRDTRYF.

Turning to this clonotype: Since no conserved phenylalanine or tryptophan closes the CDR3, a read error is the likely cause. The limits of the CDR3 on the DNA are not certain, so only TCRdb's listed CDR3 is given. The J gene is TRBJ2-7, the V gene TRBV29-1; no check of the table's D call, TRBD1, against the DNA was made. The germline V gene encodes CDR1 SQVTM and CDR2 ANQGSEA. The CDR3 is 12 residues long, counting both termini. CDR3 protein: CSVGQGAYEQYI.

The table lists this clonotype with a count of one. Germline and junction disagree at one end, which may indicate a read error. The chain joins TRBV6-1 to TRBJ2-2; D gene ambiguous. This CDR3 is built from 14 residues. The germline gives CDR1 MNHNS, CDR2 SASEGT. Here the CDR3 DNA reads TGCGCCAACAGTTTTCGACAGAACACCGGGGAGCTGTTTTTT. Residues: CANSFRQNTGELFF.

In the case of this clonotype: A junction end diverges from the germline sequence, so it may reflect a read error. The chain carries TRBV7-8 and TRBJ2-3; D is undetermined. CDR1 SGHVS and CDR2 FQNEAQ come from the germline V gene. This CDR3 region has 15 residues. The CDR3: CTSSLRGIDIDTQYF. CDR3 coding DNA: TGTACCAGCAGCTTAAGAGGCATTGACATAGATACGCAGTATTTT. The complete variable domain, with remaining parts taken from reference TRBV7-8 and TRBJ2-3, reads GAGVSQSPRYKVAKRGQDVALRCDPISGHVSLFWYQQALGQGPEFLTYFQNEAQLDKSGLPSDRFFAERPEGSVSTLKIQRTQQEDSAVYLCTSSLRGIDIDTQYFGPGTRLTVL.

Of note for this clonotype: The CDR3 does not end in the conserved phenylalanine or tryptophan, so this is likely a read error. The chain couples TRBV10-3 to TRBJ2-3; 10 nucleotides agree with TRBD2. This CDR3 is 18 amino acids long. From germline, CDR1 is ENHRY and CDR2 SYGVKD. Here the CDR3 reads CTISRRILAGEGTDTQYS. Here the CDR3 DNA reads TGTACCATCTCAAGAAGGATTCTAGCGGGAGAGGGGACAGATACACAGTATTCT.

As to this clonotype: Germline is not matched at one junction end, which may reflect a read error. The chain employs TRBV29-1 and TRBJ2-1; unclear D gene. The CDR3 has 14 residues. Germline V gene data show CDR1 as SQVTM and CDR2 as ANQGSEA. The CDR3 loop reads CSVEVRRRVNEQFF. CDR3 DNA sequence: TGCAGCGTTGAAGTCCGTAGAAGAGTAAATGAGCAGTTTTTC.

In the case of this clonotype: Relative to the germline gene, one junction end is altered; a read error may explain this. The chain uses TRBV11-2 and TRBJ2-3; D might be TRBD1 or TRBD2, each matching 5 bases. Germline V gives CDR1 SGHAT, CDR2 FQNNGV. This CDR3 is built from 15 residues. The CDR3 is CAGSERDGHTDTQYF. Here the CDR3 DNA reads TGTGCCGGCAGCGAACGGGACGGGCACACGGATACGCAGTATTTT.

With regard to this clonotype: One end of the junction varies from germline; a read error may be responsible. CDR3 sequence: CACTNRRSGANVLAF. The DNA of the CDR3 is TGTGCCTGCACCAACCGTCGCTCTGGGGCCAACGTCCTGGCTTTC. The V call is TRBV6-5, the J call TRBJ2-6; tentative D call: TRBD1 (5 bases). Germline V gene sequence: CDR1 MNHEY, CDR2 SVGAGI. The CDR3 has 15 residues.

Notes on this clonotype: It may be a read error: a sequence one base away is much more abundant. In nucleotides, the CDR3 is TGCAGCGCTGAGGCTTTGGAGAAGACCCAGTACTTC. Residues: CSAEALEKTQYF. The chain links TRBV29-1 to TRBJ2-5; D gene uncertain. Germline lookup yields CDR1 SQVTM and CDR2 ANQGSEA. Trimming stripped 7 bases from V and 6 bases from J, with 15 bases between. The CDR3 sequence is 12 residues long. Together with reference TRBV29-1 and TRBJ2-5, the CDR3 gives the full variable domain: SAVISQKPSRDICQRGTSLTIQCQVDSQVTMMFWYRQQPGQSLTLIATANQGSEATYESGFVIDKFPISRPNLTFSTLTVSNMSPEDSSIYLCSAEALEKTQYFGPGTRLLVL.

This rearrangement joins TRBV11-2 to TRBJ2-3, with 7 bases matching TRBD2. J lost 14 bases, V lost 11 bases, and 22 bases had no gene match. The CDR3 loop spans 14 amino acids. Germline CDR1 is SGHAT and CDR2 is FQNNGV. CDR3 loop: CAGGAREHADTRYF. DNA of the CDR3: TGTGCCGGAGGGGCGCGGGAGCACGCAGATACACGGTATTTT.

This clonotype was seen many times. This rearrangement joins TRBV6-5 to TRBJ1-2; TRBD1 aligns across 9 bases. Trimming removed 5 bases from V and 8 bases from J; junction bases left unmatched: 9. CDR1 and CDR2 (germline): MNHEY, SVGAGI. CDR3 length: 14 residues. CDR3 protein: CASSKGQGIGGYTF. DNA of the CDR3: TGTGCCAGCAGTAAAGGACAGGGGATCGGAGGCTACACCTTC.

This clonotype was seen repeatedly, ten times or more. This may arise from a read error, as a much more abundant clone is one base away. V gene TRBV29-1 combines with J gene TRBJ2-5; D possibly uses TRBD1 or TRBD2 (5 bases each). The CDR3 length is 13 residues. Per germline, CDR1 SQVTM and CDR2 ANQGSEA. Written as DNA, the CDR3 is TGCAGCGCTGAAGGGACGGTACAAGAGACCCAGTACTTC. It encodes CSAEGTVQETQYF.

Concerning this clonotype: The junction departs from the called germline gene at one end, perhaps through a read error. The chain carries TRBV6-6 and TRBJ1-1; the D is unclear. CDR1 is MNHNY and CDR2 is SVGAGI in the germline V gene (reference sequence). There are 11 residues in the CDR3. CDR3 region: CTSRHNTEAFF. CDR3 bases: TGTACCAGCAGGCACAACACTGAAGCTTTCTTT.

This clonotype was picked up a small number of times. One end of the junction is discordant with germline, which a read error may explain. The chain combines TRBV5-1 with TRBJ2-1; the match to TRBD2 covers 13 bases. Germline CDR1 reads SGHRS; CDR2 reads YFSETQ. The CDR3 extends over 18 amino acids. The CDR3 DNA sequence: TGCGCCAGCAGTCCAGGACTAGCGGGAGTCGGTCGTAGCAATGGGCAGTTCTTC. Its translation: CASSPGLAGVGRSNGQFF.